This T cell receptor beta chain was obtained from a study of regulatory T cells in long-lasting Graves disease. General study points: The study found TRBV28, TRBJ1-2 and TRBJ2-5 favored in persistent disease. Public clonotype sharing was higher in persistent than newly diagnosed patients.

This CDR3 has 13 amino acids. Per germline, CDR1 LGHDT and CDR2 YNNKEL (reference sequence). The V gene lost 0 bases and the J gene lost 6 bases, with 6 bases spanning the gap. This clonotype was seen only a few times. What it binds is not known. The time point is: newly diagnosed GD, antithyroid drugs for less than 3 months. RNA isolated from PBMCs was used to make the TCR library. Peripheral blood, approximately 9 milliliters of it, was drawn into EDTA tubes. HTBI primers from iRepertoire and Arm-PCR of CDR3 regions yielded the TCR beta libraries. TCRdb ran MiXCR on the multiplex PCR reads and lists one entry per CDR3 protein. The sample carries 400,000 to 500,000 distinct CDR3 sequences, over 14% recorded once. The sample was also linked to a second study, of T cells in Graves' hyperthyroidism and ophthalmopathy. That report notes: TCR CDR3 regions were first amplified by RT-PCR with HTBI primers.

Source: peripheral blood mononuclear cells (PBMCs), taken at new diagnosis, from a patient treated with antithyroid drugs. The sequence was obtained from a woman aged 40-49 years with Graves disease. The rearrangement uses TRBV3-1 and TRBJ1-5, with D perhaps TRBD1 (5 bases). The CDR3 region has the DNA TGTGCCAGCAGCCAAGAAGGGGCTCAGCCCCAGCATTTT. Its protein is CASSQEGAQPQHF.